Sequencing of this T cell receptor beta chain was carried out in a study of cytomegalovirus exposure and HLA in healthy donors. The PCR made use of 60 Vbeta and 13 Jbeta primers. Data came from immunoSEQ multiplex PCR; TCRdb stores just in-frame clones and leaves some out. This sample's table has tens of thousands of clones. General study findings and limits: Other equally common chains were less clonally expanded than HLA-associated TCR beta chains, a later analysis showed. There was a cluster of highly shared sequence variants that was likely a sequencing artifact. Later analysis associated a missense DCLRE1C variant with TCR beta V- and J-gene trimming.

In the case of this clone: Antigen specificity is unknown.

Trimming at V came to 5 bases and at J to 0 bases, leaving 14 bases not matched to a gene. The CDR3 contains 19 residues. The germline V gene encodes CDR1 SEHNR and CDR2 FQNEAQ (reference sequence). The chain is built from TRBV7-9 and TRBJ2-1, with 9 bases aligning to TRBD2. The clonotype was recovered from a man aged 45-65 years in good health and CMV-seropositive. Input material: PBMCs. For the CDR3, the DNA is TGTGCCAGCAGCGGGGGACTAGCCGGCCGACAGCCCTCCTACAATGAGCAGTTCTTC. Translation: CASSGGLAGRQPSYNEQFF.